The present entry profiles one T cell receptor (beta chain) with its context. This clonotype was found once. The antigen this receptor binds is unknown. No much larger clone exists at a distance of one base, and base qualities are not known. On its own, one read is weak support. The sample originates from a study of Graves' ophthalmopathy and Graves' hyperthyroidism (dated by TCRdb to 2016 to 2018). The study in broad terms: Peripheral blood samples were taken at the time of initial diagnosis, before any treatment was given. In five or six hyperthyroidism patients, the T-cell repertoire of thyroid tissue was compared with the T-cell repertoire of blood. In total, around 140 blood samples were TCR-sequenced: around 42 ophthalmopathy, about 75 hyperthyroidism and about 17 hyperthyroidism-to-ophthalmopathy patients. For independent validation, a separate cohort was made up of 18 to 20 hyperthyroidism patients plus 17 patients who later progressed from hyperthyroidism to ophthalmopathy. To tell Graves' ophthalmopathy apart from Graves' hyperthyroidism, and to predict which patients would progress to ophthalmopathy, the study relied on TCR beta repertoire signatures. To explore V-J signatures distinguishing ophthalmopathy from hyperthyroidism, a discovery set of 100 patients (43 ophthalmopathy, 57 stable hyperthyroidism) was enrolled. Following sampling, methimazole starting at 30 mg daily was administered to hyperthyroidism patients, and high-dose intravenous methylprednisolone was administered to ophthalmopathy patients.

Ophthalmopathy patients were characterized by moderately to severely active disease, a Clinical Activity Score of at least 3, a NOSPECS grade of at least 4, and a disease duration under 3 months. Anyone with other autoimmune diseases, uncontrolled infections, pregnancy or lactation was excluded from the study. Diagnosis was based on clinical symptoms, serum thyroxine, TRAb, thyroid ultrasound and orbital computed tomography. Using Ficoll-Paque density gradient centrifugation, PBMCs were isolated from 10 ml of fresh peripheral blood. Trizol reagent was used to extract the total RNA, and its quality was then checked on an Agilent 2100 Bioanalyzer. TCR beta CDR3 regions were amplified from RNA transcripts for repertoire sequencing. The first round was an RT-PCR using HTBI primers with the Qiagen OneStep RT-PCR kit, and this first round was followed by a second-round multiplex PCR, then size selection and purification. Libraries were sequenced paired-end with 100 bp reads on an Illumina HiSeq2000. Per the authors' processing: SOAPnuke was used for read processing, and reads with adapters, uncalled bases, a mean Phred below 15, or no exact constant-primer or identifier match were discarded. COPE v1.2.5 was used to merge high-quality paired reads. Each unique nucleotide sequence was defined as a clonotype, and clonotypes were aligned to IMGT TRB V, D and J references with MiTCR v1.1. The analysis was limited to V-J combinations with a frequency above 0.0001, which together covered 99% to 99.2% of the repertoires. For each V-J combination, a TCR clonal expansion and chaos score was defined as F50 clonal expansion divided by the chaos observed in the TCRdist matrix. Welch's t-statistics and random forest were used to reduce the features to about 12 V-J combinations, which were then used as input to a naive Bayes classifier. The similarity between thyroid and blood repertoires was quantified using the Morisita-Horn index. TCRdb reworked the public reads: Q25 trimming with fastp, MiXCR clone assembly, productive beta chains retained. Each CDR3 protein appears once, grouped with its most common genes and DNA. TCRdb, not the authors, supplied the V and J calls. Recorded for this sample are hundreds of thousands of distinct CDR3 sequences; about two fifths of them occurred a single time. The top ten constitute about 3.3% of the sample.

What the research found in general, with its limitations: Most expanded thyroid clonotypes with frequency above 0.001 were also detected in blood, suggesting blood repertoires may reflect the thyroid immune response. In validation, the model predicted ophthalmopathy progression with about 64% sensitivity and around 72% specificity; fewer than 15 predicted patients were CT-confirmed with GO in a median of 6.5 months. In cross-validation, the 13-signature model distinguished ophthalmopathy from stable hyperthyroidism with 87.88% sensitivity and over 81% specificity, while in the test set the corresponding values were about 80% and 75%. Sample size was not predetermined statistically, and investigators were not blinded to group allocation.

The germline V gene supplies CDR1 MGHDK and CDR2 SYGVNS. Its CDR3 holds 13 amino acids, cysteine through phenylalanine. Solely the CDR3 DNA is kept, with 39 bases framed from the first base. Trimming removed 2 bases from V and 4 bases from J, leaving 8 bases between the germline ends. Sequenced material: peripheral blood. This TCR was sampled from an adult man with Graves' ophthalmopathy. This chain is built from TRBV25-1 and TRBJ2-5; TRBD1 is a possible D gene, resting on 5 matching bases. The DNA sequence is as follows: TGTGCCAGCAGTGAAGCAGGGCGAGAGACCCAGTACTTC. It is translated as CASSEAGRETQYF.